These T cell receptor beta chains were read from a single sample in a study of cytomegalovirus exposure and HLA in healthy donors. Assay used: immunoSEQ multiplex PCR; TCRdb lists only in-frame clones, some missing. The sample holds some 120,000 clones; 15% are singletons and the top ten take 1.9%. Material: PBMCs. The origin of the receptors is a woman between 18 and 30 years old in good health and CMV-seronegative. The CDR3 runs from the conserved cysteine through the conserved F or W. A D gene is named only where the DNA matches it firmly. Clone size is stated in some rows and not others, as once, few, many or a class when expanded.

V gene	D gene	clone size	CDR3 protein
TRBV28	NA	NA	CASISGLSSYEQYF
TRBV28	NA	few	CASRPTFLSSYEQYF
TRBV29-1	TRBD1	NA	CSVDASTGSNIQYF
TRBV7-9	NA	few	CASSTDPRAEQFF
TRBV29-1	NA	NA	CSVARGGDTEAFF
TRBV19	NA	few	CASRDHRGNTEAFF
TRBV5-6	NA	NA	CASSLAKPGAQYF
TRBV5-1	TRBD1	NA	CASSLEGQGWTEAFF
TRBV5-4	NA	few	CASSLEGPRGITEAFF
TRBV5-4	NA	NA	CASSLDINTEAFF
TRBV4-3	NA	NA	CASSQVQGSSPLHF
TRBV11-3	NA	NA	CASSLDSGASGYEQYF
TRBV9	TRBD2	NA	CASSVTSGGTYNEQFF
TRBV5-6	NA	NA	CASSRFGVIQPQHF
TRBV18	TRBD2	NA	CASSPPRTSGSPETQYF
TRBV6-1	TRBD1	NA	CASSGRDFPQGATQYF
TRBV7-8	NA	NA	CASSARGPSTDTQYF
TRBV7-2	NA	few	CASSLGSPGNSPLHF
TRBV7-2	NA	NA	CASSLRAGFVDTQYF
TRBV6-5	TRBD2	few	CASSYSAGGLGGELFF
TRBV7-8	TRBD2	NA	CASSLRLAGPSGEQYF
TRBV5-6	NA	few	CASSLGGSGELFF
TRBV6-5	NA	NA	CASRDSYEQYF
TRBV14	TRBD1	few	CASSQGRQGGFF
TRBV7-3	NA	few	CASSFSGTTPTTGELFF
TRBV7-8	TRBD2	NA	CASSPSTSGRTASTDTQYF
TRBV5-4	NA	few	CASSAGVMNTEAFF
TRBV30	NA	few	CAWSGRDKRGTDTQYF
TRBV15	NA	few	CATSREQVLGGGELFF
TRBV30	NA	few	CAWTEGGHQPQHF
TRBV5-8	TRBD1	few	CASSSGQRQNQPQHF
TRBV6-1	NA	few	CASEGSPPNYGYTF
TRBV10-3	NA	few	CAITSKREGTEAFF
TRBV4-3	TRBD2	few	CASSQDSGGRTYEQYF
TRBV30	TRBD1	NA	CAWSVGTGRVYGYTF
TRBV4-2	NA	few	CASSQALNTDTQYF
TRBV9	TRBD1	few	CASSESPDRGEKLFF